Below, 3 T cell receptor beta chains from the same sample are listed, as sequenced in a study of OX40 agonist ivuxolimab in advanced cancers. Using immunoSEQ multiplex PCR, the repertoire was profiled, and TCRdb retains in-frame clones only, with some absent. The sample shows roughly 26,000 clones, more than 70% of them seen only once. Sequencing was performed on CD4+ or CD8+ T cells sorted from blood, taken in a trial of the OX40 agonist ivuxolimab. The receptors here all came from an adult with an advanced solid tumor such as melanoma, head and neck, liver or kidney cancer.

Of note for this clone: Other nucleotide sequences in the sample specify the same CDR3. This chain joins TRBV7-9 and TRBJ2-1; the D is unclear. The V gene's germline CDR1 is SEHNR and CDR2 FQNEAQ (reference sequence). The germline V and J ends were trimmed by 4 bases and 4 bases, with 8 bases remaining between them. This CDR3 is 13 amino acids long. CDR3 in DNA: TGTGCCAGCAGCTCCGGGCTTTACAATGAGCAGTTCTTC. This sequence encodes CASSSGLYNEQFF. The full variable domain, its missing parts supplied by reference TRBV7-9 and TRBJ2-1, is DTGVSQNPRHKITKRGQNVTFRCDPISEHNRLYWYRQTLGQGPEFLTYFQNEAQLEKSRLLSDRFSAERPKGSFSTLEIQRTEQGDSAMYLCASSSGLYNEQFFGPGTRLTVL.

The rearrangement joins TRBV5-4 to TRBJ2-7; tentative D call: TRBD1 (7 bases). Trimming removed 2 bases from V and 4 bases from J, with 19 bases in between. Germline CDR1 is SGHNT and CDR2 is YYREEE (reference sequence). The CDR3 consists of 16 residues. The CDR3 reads CASSLATSPGGYEQYF. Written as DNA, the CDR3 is TGTGCCAGCAGCTTAGCGACTTCCCCAGGGGGGTACGAGCAGTACTTC.

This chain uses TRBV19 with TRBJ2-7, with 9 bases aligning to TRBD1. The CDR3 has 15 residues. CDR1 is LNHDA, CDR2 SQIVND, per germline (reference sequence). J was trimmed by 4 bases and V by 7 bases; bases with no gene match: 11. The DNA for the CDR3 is TGTGCCAGTACCTTCACAGGGGGCGATGGGTACGAGCAGTACTTC. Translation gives CASTFTGGDGYEQYF.